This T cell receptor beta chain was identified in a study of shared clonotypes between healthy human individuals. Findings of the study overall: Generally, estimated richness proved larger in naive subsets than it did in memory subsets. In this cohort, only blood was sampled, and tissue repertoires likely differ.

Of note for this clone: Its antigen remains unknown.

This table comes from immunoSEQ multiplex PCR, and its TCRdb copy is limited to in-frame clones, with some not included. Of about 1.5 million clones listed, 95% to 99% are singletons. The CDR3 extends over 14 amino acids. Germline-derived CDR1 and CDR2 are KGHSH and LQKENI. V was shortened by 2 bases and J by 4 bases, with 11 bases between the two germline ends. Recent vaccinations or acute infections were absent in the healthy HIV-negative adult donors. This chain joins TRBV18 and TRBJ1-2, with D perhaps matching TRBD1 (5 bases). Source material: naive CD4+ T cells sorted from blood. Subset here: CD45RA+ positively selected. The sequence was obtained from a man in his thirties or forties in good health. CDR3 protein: CASSPFAGGYGYTF. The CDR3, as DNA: TGTGCCAGCTCACCATTCGCGGGGGGCTATGGCTACACCTTC.